This T cell receptor beta chain was sequenced for a study of blood T cell repertoires in COVID-19. Method: immunoSEQ multiplex PCR; TCRdb's copy keeps in-frame clones and lacks some. The sample shows around 270,000 clones, over 75% of them seen only once. This clone has just one count. This receptor was identified in a woman aged 50 to 65 with acute or convalescent COVID-19. Sequencing was done on a sample of peripheral blood.

The CDR3 sequence is CASSLEGAGGGYEQYF. CDR3 DNA: TGCGCCAGCAGCTTGGAAGGTGCAGGGGGCGGCTACGAGCAGTACTTC. The chain links TRBV5-1 to TRBJ2-7, with TRBD1 matching over 8 bases. The CDR3 spans 16 residues. Germline CDR1 SGHRS, CDR2 YFSETQ. Germline trimming cut 0 bases from V and 3 bases from J; bases unmatched to any gene: 8.